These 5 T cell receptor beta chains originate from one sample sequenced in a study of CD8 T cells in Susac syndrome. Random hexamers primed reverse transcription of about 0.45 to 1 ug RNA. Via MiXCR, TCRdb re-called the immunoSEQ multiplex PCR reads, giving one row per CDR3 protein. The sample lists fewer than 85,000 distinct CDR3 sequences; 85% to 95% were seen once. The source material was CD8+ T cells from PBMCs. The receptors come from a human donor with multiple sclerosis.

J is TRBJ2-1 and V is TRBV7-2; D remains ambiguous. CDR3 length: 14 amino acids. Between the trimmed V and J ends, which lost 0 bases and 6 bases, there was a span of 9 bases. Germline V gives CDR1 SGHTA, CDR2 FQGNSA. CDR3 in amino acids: CASSLAGPSNEQFF. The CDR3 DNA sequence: TGTGCCAGCAGCTTAGCTGGCCCTTCCAATGAGCAGTTCTTC.

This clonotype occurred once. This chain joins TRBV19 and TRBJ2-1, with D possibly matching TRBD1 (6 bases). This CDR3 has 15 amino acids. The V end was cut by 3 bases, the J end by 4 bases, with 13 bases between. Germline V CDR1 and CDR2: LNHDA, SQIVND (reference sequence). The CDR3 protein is CASSIFGQTYNEQFF. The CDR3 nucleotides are TGTGCCAGTAGTATTTTTGGACAGACTTACAATGAGCAGTTCTTC.

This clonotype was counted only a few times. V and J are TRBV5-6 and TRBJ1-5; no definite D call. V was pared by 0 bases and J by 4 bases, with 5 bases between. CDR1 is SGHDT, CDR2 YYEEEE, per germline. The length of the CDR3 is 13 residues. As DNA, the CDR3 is TGTGCCAGCAGCTTGGCCCTAAATCAGCCCCAGCATTTT. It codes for CASSLALNQPQHF.

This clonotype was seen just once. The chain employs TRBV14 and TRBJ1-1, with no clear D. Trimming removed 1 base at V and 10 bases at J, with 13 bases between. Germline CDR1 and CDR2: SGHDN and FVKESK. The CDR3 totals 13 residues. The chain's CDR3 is CASSQVGWNGAFF. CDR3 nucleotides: TGTGCCAGCAGCCAAGTGGGCTGGAACGGAGCTTTCTTT.

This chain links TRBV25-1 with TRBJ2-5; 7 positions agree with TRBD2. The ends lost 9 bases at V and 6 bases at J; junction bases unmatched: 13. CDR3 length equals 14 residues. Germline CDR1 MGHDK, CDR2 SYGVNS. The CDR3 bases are TGTGCCAGTGGGGGGGGGAGGTGGAGGAAGACCCAGTACTTC. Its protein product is CASGGGRWRKTQYF.